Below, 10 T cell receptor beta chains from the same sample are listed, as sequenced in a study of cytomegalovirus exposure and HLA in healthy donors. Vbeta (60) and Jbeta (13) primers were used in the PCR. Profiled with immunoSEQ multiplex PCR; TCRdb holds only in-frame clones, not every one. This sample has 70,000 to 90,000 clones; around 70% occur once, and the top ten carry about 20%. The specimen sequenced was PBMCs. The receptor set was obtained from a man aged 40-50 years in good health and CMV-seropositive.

CDR3 protein: CASSLAWTGEETQYF. DNA of the CDR3: TGCGCCAGCAGCTTGGCATGGACAGGGGAAGAGACCCAGTACTTC. This chain joins TRBV5-1 and TRBJ2-5, with 9 bases fitting TRBD1. The V segment lost 0 bases and the J segment 3 bases; nucleotides outside the gene matches: 3. Germline loops: CDR1 SGHRS, CDR2 YFSETQ. CDR3 length equals 15 residues.

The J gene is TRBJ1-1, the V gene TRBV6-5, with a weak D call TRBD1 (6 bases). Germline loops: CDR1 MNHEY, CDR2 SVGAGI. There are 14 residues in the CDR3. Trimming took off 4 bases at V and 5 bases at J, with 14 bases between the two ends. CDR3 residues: CASSWGTPGTEAFF. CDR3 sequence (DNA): TGTGCCAGCAGTTGGGGGACACCGGGGACTGAAGCTTTCTTT.

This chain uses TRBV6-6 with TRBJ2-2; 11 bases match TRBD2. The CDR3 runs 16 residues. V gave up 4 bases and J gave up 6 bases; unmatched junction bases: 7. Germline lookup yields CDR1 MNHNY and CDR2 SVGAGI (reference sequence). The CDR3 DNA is TGTGCCAGCAGTTCCACGACTAGCGGGGTTCCCGGGGAGCTGTTTTTT. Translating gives CASSSTTSGVPGELFF.

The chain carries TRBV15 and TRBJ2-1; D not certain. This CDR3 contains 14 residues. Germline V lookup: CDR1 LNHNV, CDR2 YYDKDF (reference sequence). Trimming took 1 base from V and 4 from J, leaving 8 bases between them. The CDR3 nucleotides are TGTGCCACCAGCAGAGGTAACAGTTACAATGAGCAGTTCTTC. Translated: CATSRGNSYNEQFF. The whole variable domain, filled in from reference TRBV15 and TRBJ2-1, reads DAMVIQNPRYQVTQFGKPVTLSCSQTLNHNVMYWYQQKSSQAPKLLFHYYDKDFNNEADTPDNFQSRRPNTSFCFLDIRSPGLGDTAMYLCATSRGNSYNEQFFGPGTRLTVL.

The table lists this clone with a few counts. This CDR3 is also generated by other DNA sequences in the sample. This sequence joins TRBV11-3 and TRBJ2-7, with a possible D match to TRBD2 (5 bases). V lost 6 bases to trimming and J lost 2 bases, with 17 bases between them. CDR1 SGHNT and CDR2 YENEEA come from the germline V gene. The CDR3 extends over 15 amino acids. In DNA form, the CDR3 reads TGTGCCAGCAGTCAGAAGCAGAGGGCGGCCTACGAGCAGTACTTC. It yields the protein CASSQKQRAAYEQYF.

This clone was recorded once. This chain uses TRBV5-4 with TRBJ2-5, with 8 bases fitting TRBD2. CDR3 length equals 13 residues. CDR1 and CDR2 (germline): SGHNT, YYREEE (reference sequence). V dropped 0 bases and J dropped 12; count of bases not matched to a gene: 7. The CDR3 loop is CASSLEDGGAKYF. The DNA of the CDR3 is TGTGCCAGCAGCTTGGAGGACGGGGGGGCGAAGTACTTC.

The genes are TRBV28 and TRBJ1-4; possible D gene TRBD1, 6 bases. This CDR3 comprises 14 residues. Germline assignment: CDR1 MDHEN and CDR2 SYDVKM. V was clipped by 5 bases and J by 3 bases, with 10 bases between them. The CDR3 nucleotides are TGTGCCAGCAGTCGGGGGGGCGCTAATGAAAAACTGTTTTTT. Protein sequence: CASSRGGANEKLFF.

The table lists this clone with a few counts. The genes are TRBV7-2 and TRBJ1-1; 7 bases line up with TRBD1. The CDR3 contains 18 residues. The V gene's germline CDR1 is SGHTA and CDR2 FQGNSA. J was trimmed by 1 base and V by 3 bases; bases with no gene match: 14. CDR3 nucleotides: TGTGCCAGCAGCTTTGGGGCGAGGCCGGGACAGCCGAACACTGAAGCTTTCTTT. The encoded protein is CASSFGARPGQPNTEAFF.

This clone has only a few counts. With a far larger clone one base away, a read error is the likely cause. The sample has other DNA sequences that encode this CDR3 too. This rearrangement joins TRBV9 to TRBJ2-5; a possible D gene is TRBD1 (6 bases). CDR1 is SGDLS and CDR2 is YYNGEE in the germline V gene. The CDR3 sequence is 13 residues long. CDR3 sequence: CASSVEGEETQYF. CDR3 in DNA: TGTGCAAGCAGCGTAGAGGGGGAAGAGACCCAGTACTTC.

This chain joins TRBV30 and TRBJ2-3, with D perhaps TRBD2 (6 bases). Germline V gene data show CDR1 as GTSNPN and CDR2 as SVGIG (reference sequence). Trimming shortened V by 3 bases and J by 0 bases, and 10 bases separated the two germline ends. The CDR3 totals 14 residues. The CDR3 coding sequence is TGTGCCTGGAGGGGGGGACGGAGCACAGATACGCAGTATTTT. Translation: CAWRGGRSTDTQYF.